This T cell receptor beta chain comes out of a study of blood T cell repertoires in COVID-19. At the level of the study: Acute and convalescent COVID-19 specimens originated in the United States, Italy and Spain. The analysed material was cDNA or gDNA that came from T cells, B-cell-depleted T cells, or PBMCs.

The table lists this clone with a few counts. Profiling relied on immunoSEQ multiplex PCR, and the TCRdb table lists in-frame clones only, not all of them. In the table there are about 110,000 clones, 89% of which are singletons. Germline CDR1 SQVTM, CDR2 ANQGSEA. J was trimmed by 5 bases and V by 4 bases; bases with no gene match: 3. CDR3 length: 12 amino acids. V and J are TRBV29-1 and TRBJ2-7; 9 nucleotides agree with TRBD1. The receptor was derived from a man in his forties with active or convalescent COVID-19. Material for sequencing was peripheral blood. CDR3 sequence (DNA): TGCAGCGTTGGGACAGGGGACCACGAGCAGTACTTC. This gives the protein CSVGTGDHEQYF.